Below are 8 T cell receptor beta chains sequenced from a single sample in a study of blood T cell repertoires in COVID-19. Produced via immunoSEQ multiplex PCR; TCRdb's table is partial and in-frame only. The sample lists about 280,000 clones, 91% occurring once. Material for sequencing was PBMCs or T cells enriched from blood (not recorded which). The receptors stem from a middle-aged man who had been exposed to COVID-19.

V and J are TRBV13 and TRBJ2-3, with D unclear. The CDR3 has 14 residues. Germline-derived CDR1 and CDR2 are PRHDT and FYEKMQ (reference sequence). The V and J ends lost 5 bases and 4 bases respectively, with 13 bases between them. CDR3 loop: CASSGRQGPDTQYF. In DNA, the CDR3 is TGTGCCAGCAGCGGCAGGCAAGGCCCAGATACGCAGTATTTT.

This clone came up many times. The chain employs TRBV4-2 and TRBJ2-2; 10 bases map to TRBD2. The CDR3 covers 16 residues. The V gene's germline CDR1 is LGHNA and CDR2 YNFKEQ. Trimming cost V 0 bases and J 4 bases; bases outside gene matches: 2. This chain's CDR3 is CASSQDPSGSTGELFF. The CDR3 region has the DNA TGTGCCAGCAGCCAAGATCCTAGCGGGAGCACCGGGGAGCTGTTTTTT.

The chain combines TRBV21-1 with TRBJ2-1; the tabulated D call, TRBD1, remains unverified against the DNA. TRBV21-1 is labeled a pseudogene. This CDR3 spans 15 amino acids. CDR3: CASSKRQGARDEQFF. The CDR3 DNA reads as TGTGCCAGCAGCAAAAGGCAGGGGGCGAGGGATGAGCAGTTCTTC.

The rearrangement links TRBV10-3 to TRBJ1-2; D is uncertain. V was trimmed by 3 bases and J by 3 bases, leaving 8 bases between them. Germline loops: CDR1 ENHRY, CDR2 SYGVKD. CDR3 size: 13 residues. The CDR3 sequence: CAISDEEDYGYTF. Written as DNA, the CDR3 is TGTGCCATCAGTGATGAAGAGGACTATGGCTACACCTTC.

This clone is a singleton in its sample. The J gene is TRBJ2-2, the V gene TRBV14; 7 positions match TRBD2. The CDR3 covers 17 residues. Germline CDR1 reads SGHDN; CDR2 reads FVKESK. V shed 0 bases, J shed 5 bases, and the junction held 9 bases outside the gene matches. CDR3 sequence: CASSQDWGGQVTGELFF. The CDR3 DNA sequence: TGTGCCAGCAGCCAAGATTGGGGAGGGCAAGTAACCGGGGAGCTGTTTTTT.

A single count supports this clone. The chain is built from TRBV30 and TRBJ2-1, with D hard to call. The CDR3 runs 10 residues. V dropped 3 bases and J dropped 9 bases, with 6 bases sitting between them. In germline, CDR1 is GTSNPN, CDR2 SVGIG (reference sequence). The chain's CDR3 is CAWSISEQFF. The CDR3 DNA reads as TGTGCCTGGAGCATTTCTGAGCAGTTCTTC.

This CDR3 reads CASSLAPGMNTEAFF. As DNA, the CDR3 is TGTGCCAGCAGCTTGGCCCCAGGGATGAACACTGAAGCTTTCTTT. This chain joins TRBV5-4 and TRBJ1-1, with TRBD1 as a possible D gene (5 bases). The germline gives CDR1 SGHNT, CDR2 YYREEE (reference sequence). CDR3 size: 15 residues. V was pared by 0 bases and J by 0 bases, with 9 bases between.

The CDR3 DNA reads TGTGCCAGCAGCCAGTGGGAGCGGGTGAATGAGCAGTTCTTC. Its protein is CASSQWERVNEQFF. The chain is built from TRBV7-9 and TRBJ2-1; D possibly corresponds to TRBD2 (6 bases). V gave up 5 bases and J gave up 7 bases, with 15 bases separating them. CDR1 and CDR2 (germline): SEHNR, FQNEAQ (reference sequence). The CDR3 is 14 amino acids.